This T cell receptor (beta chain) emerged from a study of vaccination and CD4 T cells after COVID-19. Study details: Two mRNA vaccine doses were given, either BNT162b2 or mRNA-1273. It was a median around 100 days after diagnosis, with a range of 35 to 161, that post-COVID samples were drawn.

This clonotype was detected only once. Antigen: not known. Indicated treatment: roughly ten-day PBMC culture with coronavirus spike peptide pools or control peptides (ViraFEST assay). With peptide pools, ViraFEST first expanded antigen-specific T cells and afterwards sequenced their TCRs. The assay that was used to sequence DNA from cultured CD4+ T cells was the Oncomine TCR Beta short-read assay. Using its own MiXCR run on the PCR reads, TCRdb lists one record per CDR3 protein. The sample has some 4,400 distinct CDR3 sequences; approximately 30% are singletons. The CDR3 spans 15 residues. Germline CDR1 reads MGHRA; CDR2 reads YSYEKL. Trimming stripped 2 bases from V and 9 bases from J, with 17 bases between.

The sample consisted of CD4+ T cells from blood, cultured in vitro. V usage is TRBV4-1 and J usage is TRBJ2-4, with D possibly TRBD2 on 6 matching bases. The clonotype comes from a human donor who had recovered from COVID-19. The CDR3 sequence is CASSQLEREFPIQYF. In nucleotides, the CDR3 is TGCGCCAGCAGCCAACTCGAACGGGAGTTTCCCATTCAGTACTTC.